The present entry profiles one T cell receptor beta chain with its context. The read is 3 residues too short to cover the CDR3 end, so that end is filled in from the germline J gene. This sample also contains other DNA sequences that code for the same CDR3. The CDR3 loop spans 13 amino acids. Germline-derived CDR1 and CDR2 are SGHRS and YFSETQ. Trimming took off 0 bases at V and 1 base at J, with 4 bases between the two ends. Here immunoSEQ multiplex PCR was the method, and the copy in TCRdb shows in-frame clones only, minus some. The sample yields about 30,000 clones, of which the top ten take up about 3.7%. This sample was included in a study of T cells in women clearing cervical HPV infection.

This sequence joins TRBV5-1 and TRBJ1-1; D is undetermined. Sequencing was performed on blood buffy coat. This TCR derives from a woman between 18 and 75 years old with a cervical HPV16 infection that either progressed to CIN3+ or cleared (not recorded which). The CDR3 reads CASSLEANTEAFF. The CDR3 bases that were read are TGCGCCAGCAGCTTGGAGGCGAACACTGAA.